This is a list of T cell receptor beta chains from one sample in a study of Ad26.COV2.S vaccination and SARS-CoV-2 variants. Clones were read by immunoSEQ multiplex PCR, and TCRdb kept only the in-frame ones, dropping some. The table shows 300,000 to 400,000 clones, with about 90% occurring only once. This specimen was peripheral blood, taken after recovery from COVID-19. These receptors were obtained from a human donor who had recovered from COVID-19. CDR3s include the opening cysteine and the closing phenylalanine or tryptophan. The order of the fields is V gene, J gene, CDR3 protein.

TRBV5-4,TRBJ2-1,CASSLAGGVFGNEQFF
TRBV4-1,TRBJ1-1,CASSQDYGLWMNTEAFF
TRBV6-6,TRBJ1-1,CASSYDIGLGNTEAFF
TRBV7-2,TRBJ2-2,CASSLVPGELFF
TRBV9,TRBJ1-6,CASSGPESGTLHF
TRBV9,TRBJ2-1,CASSVGQGLYNEQFF
TRBV15,TRBJ1-5,CATSARRGGGDQPQHF
TRBV7-3,TRBJ1-5,CASSLGTDQPQHF
TRBV7-2,TRBJ2-7,CASSLVVGGAGASYEQYF
TRBV5-6,TRBJ2-3,CASSSEGLVQYF
TRBV18,TRBJ1-5,CASSPTGGHQPQHF
TRBV29-1,TRBJ2-2,CSVRDFYTGELFF
TRBV7-9,TRBJ1-1,CASSYDGRMNTEAFF
TRBV4-1,TRBJ2-3,CASSQGFTDTQYF
TRBV2,TRBJ1-4,CASSSDRSSEKLFF
TRBV5-1,TRBJ2-7,CASRERAGSQNEQYF
TRBV24-1,TRBJ2-3,CATSDSLGTSTDTQYF
TRBV10-3,TRBJ1-2,CAISDGGPPNYGYTF
TRBV7-9,TRBJ1-1,CASSLYRSGAFF